The 15 T cell receptor beta chains below come from one sample, sequenced in a study of cytomegalovirus exposure and HLA in healthy donors. PCR primers comprised 60 Vbeta and 13 Jbeta primers. The protocol was immunoSEQ multiplex PCR, while the TCRdb copy is restricted to in-frame clones and leaves out a portion. The sample shows roughly 140,000 clones, approximately 80% of them seen only once. The sequenced sample was PBMCs. These receptor sequences come from a man aged 40-55 years in good health and CMV-seropositive.

The genes are TRBV4-1 and TRBJ2-3; 8 bases agree with TRBD2. The V and J ends lost 4 bases and 3 bases, in that order; junction bases with no gene match: 12. Germline CDR1 and CDR2: MGHRA and YSYEKL. The CDR3 extends over 17 amino acids. The CDR3 DNA reads as TGCGCCAGCAGCCGCCACTGGGGACTAGATCCTACAGATACGCAGTATTTT. Its translation is CASSRHWGLDPTDTQYF.

Note on this clone: In the same sample, other DNA sequences code for this CDR3. J is TRBJ2-7 and V is TRBV4-2, with TRBD2 identical over 7 bases. V shed 0 bases, J shed 7 bases, and the junction held 12 bases outside the gene matches. The CDR3 consists of 16 residues. The germline gives CDR1 LGHNA, CDR2 YNFKEQ. The CDR3 region is CASSQDHSGRAGEQYF. The CDR3 DNA sequence: TGTGCCAGCAGCCAAGATCATAGTGGGAGGGCGGGGGAGCAGTACTTC.

CDR3 region: CASSQYPRGTEAFF. CDR3 bases: TGCGCCAGCAGCCAGTACCCTCGGGGGACTGAAGCTTTCTTT. J is TRBJ1-1 and V is TRBV4-3; D might be TRBD1 (5 bases). The CDR3 runs to 14 residues. The germline V gene has CDR1 LGHNA and CDR2 YSLEER. V was pared by 3 bases and J by 5 bases, with 13 bases between.

This chain joins TRBV7-8 and TRBJ1-2; 7 nucleotides align to TRBD1. The length of the CDR3 is 16 residues. Germline V gene sequence: CDR1 SGHVS, CDR2 FQNEAQ. V dropped 6 bases and J dropped 5; count of bases not matched to a gene: 15. CDR3 in amino acids: CASSYGDRPGIYGYTF. CDR3 nucleotide sequence: TGTGCCAGCAGTTACGGGGACAGACCGGGAATTTATGGCTACACCTTC.

Details on this clone: This specimen includes other DNA sequences encoding the same CDR3. The chain recombines TRBV7-9 with TRBJ1-4, with TRBD1 matching over 9 bases. This CDR3 has 13 residues. CDR1 and CDR2 from the germline V gene are SEHNR and FQNEAQ (reference sequence). With V trimmed by 3 bases and J by 10 bases, 3 bases remained unmatched. The CDR3 sequence is CASSLGQGGKLFF. Written as DNA, the CDR3 is TGTGCCAGCAGCTTGGGACAGGGCGGAAAACTGTTTTTT.

This clone came up once. J is TRBJ2-1 and V is TRBV9; 12 nucleotides line up with TRBD2. The CDR3 sequence is 16 residues long. V was clipped by 0 bases and J by 10 bases; unmatched bases: 8. Germline V lookup: CDR1 SGDLS, CDR2 YYNGEE. The CDR3 region is CASSVGPSGGAVEQFF. The CDR3 nucleotides read TGTGCCAGCAGCGTAGGGCCTAGCGGGGGGGCTGTGGAGCAGTTCTTC.

V and J are TRBV7-9 and TRBJ2-1; perhaps TRBD2 as D (6 bases). The germline V and J ends were trimmed by 5 bases and 7 bases, with 12 bases remaining between them. Germline values: CDR1 SEHNR, CDR2 FQNEAQ (reference sequence). The CDR3 spans 13 residues. CDR3 coding DNA: TGTGCCAGCAGCCTACAAGGAGGGAATGAGCAGTTCTTC. Its protein is CASSLQGGNEQFF.

J is TRBJ2-1 and V is TRBV14, with 8 nucleotides matching TRBD2. Germline CDR1 reads SGHDN; CDR2 reads FVKESK. The CDR3 runs 15 residues. Losses at the gene ends were 4 bases for V and 3 bases for J; bases not matched to a gene: 5. CDR3 amino acids: CASSPPGLVYNEQFF. The CDR3 DNA reads as TGTGCCAGCAGCCCACCGGGACTAGTCTACAATGAGCAGTTCTTC.

The J gene is TRBJ2-7, the V gene TRBV7-9; D may be TRBD1 (7 bases). CDR3 length: 15 residues. Germline lookup yields CDR1 SEHNR and CDR2 FQNEAQ (reference sequence). V was cut by 5 bases and J by 5 bases, with 19 bases left in between. CDR3 residues: CASSLTGEAVHEQYF. The CDR3 bases are TGTGCCAGCAGCCTTACAGGGGAGGCCGTCCACGAGCAGTACTTC.

Details on this clone: The junction and the germline gene differ at one end; a read error may be behind it. The CDR3 loop is CASTLGLGVSAEWDF. Written as DNA, the CDR3 is TGTGCCAGCACCCTGGGTTTAGGGGTTTCGGCAGAATGGGATTTT. The gene calls are TRBV7-2 and TRBJ2-3; weak D call: TRBD1 (5 bases). The germline V gene has CDR1 SGHTA and CDR2 FQGNSA. The length of the CDR3 is 15 residues.

The chain joins TRBV18 to TRBJ2-7; maybe TRBD1 (5 bases). Trimming cost V 3 bases and J 3 bases, with 18 bases left between them. The CDR3 extends over 16 amino acids. Germline V CDR1 and CDR2: KGHSH, LQKENI. The DNA of the CDR3 is TGTGCCAGCTCACCCAACCAGGGAAATCTGCTCTACGAGCAGTACTTC. Its protein product is CASSPNQGNLLYEQYF.

V is TRBV7-9 and J is TRBJ1-2; the D is unclear. The CDR3 consists of 14 residues. CDR1 and CDR2 (germline): SEHNR, FQNEAQ (reference sequence). Trimming shortened V by 3 bases and J by 4 bases, and 12 bases separated the two germline ends. DNA for the CDR3: TGTGCCAGCAGCTTTAGCGGGTCTCTCTATGGCTACACCTTC. As protein: CASSFSGSLYGYTF. The whole variable domain, remainder taken from reference TRBV7-9 and TRBJ1-2, is DTGVSQNPRHKITKRGQNVTFRCDPISEHNRLYWYRQTLGQGPEFLTYFQNEAQLEKSRLLSDRFSAERPKGSFSTLEIQRTEQGDSAMYLCASSFSGSLYGYTFGSGTRLTVV.

The chain employs TRBV9 and TRBJ1-1; D possibly corresponds to TRBD1 (6 bases). There are 15 residues in the CDR3. V dropped 4 bases and J dropped 0 bases, with 13 bases sitting between them. In germline, CDR1 is SGDLS, CDR2 YYNGEE. For the CDR3, the DNA is TGTGCCAGCAGCCCCCGACGGGACATGAACACTGAAGCTTTCTTT. Protein: CASSPRRDMNTEAFF.

The rearrangement joins TRBV7-9 to TRBJ2-5; perhaps TRBD1 as D (7 bases). Trimming removed 5 bases from V and 5 bases from J, with 18 bases in between. The CDR3 consists of 15 residues. Germline CDR1 and CDR2: SEHNR and FQNEAQ (reference sequence). The CDR3: CASSLEGAGWETQYF. The CDR3 DNA reads TGTGCCAGCAGCCTGGAGGGGGCCGGATGGGAGACCCAGTACTTC.

This clone appeared a few times. The chain recombines TRBV19 with TRBJ1-2; TRBD1 is a possible D gene (6 bases). Per germline, CDR1 LNHDA and CDR2 SQIVND (reference sequence). V lost 4 bases and J 0 bases, leaving 15 bases between the germline ends. This CDR3 has 16 residues. The CDR3 loop reads CASSTFGQRSNYGYTF. The DNA of the CDR3 is TGTGCCAGTAGTACCTTCGGACAGAGGTCTAACTATGGCTACACCTTC.